This T cell receptor beta chain originates from a study of blood T cell repertoires in COVID-19 (dated by TCRdb to the early 2020s). Turning to the overall study: Samples covering the acute and convalescent phases of COVID-19 were provided by collaborators in the United States, Italy and Spain. The prospective study material was composed of cDNA or gDNA derived from T cells, B-cell-depleted T cells, or PBMCs. The dataset comprised deeply sampled blood TCRbeta repertoires from subjects exposed to, actively infected with, or recovered from COVID-19. The repertoires were released in a freely available public database intended as a resource for research on the immune response to SARS-CoV-2. The samples were drawn from the first 160 participants of the ongoing ImmuneRACE study and from 950 to 1,500 subjects provided by 6 global collaborators. The sample metadata nearly always contained a de-identified subject ID, COVID-19 status, age in years and sex. HLA class I and class II types, where available, came from metadata supplied by the sample provider rather than from assay-based typing.

This clone has a handful of counts. No antigen is known for it. No much larger clone exists at a distance of one base, and base qualities are not known. Participants in the prospective study were enrolled through a virtual design, were aged about 18 to 89 years, and lived in 24 United States geographic areas. To assign participants to cohorts, the prospective study relied on clinical history that participants themselves reported in a screening survey and a study questionnaire. In the prospective study, whole blood, serum and a nasopharyngeal or oropharyngeal swab were collected from each participant by mobile phlebotomists. Over a roughly two-month period, participants in the prospective study had the option of providing additional blood draws and questionnaires. Before DNA extraction, prospective study blood samples were shipped either frozen or at room temperature. TCRbeta CDR3 regions were amplified from genomic DNA by means of the immunoSEQ Assay, a bias-controlled multiplex PCR. Per the source publication's procedure: Within the assay, amplification of reference gene primers was used to estimate how many nucleated cells each sample contained. To quantify the absolute abundance of each unique TCRbeta CDR3 rearrangement, sequence reads were collapsed and filtered. For each sample, productive Simpson clonality was calculated as the square root of Simpson's diversity index over productive rearrangements. Imported from immuneACCESS, the table was reduced by TCRdb to in-frame sequences with V and J called. These copies leave out some clones; in studies compared against another copy, an unresolved V gene accounts for under half, and the cause of the remainder is not known. The V and J calls and clone size are taken from that table; D and trimming were inferred from the DNA. The sample table holds 200,000 to 250,000 clones, of which about four fifths were seen once. The top ten clones comprise more than 8.5% of the sample.

The paper as a whole reports these results and caveats: How much clinical and demographic metadata was included differed by source and by participant, and the metadata was provided uncurated.

This sequence originates from a woman aged 50 to 65 with acute COVID-19. The sequencing sample was made of PBMCs or T cells enriched from blood (not recorded which).

CDR3 region: CASSWQSGEQFF. The sequenced DNA is TGTGCCAGCAGCTGGCAGAGCGGTGAGCAGTTCTTC. Recombination linked TRBV7-2 to TRBJ2-1; TRBD2 could be the D gene, as 5 bases match. CDR1 and CDR2 (SGHTA, FQGNSA) derive from the germline V gene. V is shortened by 4 bases, J by 9 bases, and the region joining them spans 10 bases. The CDR3 measures 12 amino acids from cysteine to phenylalanine. Solely the CDR3 DNA is kept, with 36 bases framed from the first base. Full variable domain (CDR3 extended with the reference TRBV7-2 and TRBJ2-1 proteins): GAGVSQSPSNKVTEKGKDVELRCDPISGHTALYWYRQSLGQGLEFLIYFQGNSAPDKSGLPSDRFSAERTGGSVSTLTIQRTQQEDSAVYLCASSWQSGEQFFGPGTRLTVL.